This T cell receptor beta chain is drawn from a study of Tregs in tolerant kidney transplant recipients. CD4+CD25+CD127- Tregs, CD4+CD25- non-Tregs, CD4 and CD8 cells were sorted. Assay: immunoSEQ multiplex PCR; the TCRdb copy retains only in-frame clones and omits some. The table lists tens of thousands of clones, roughly 89% of them singletons, with around 4% in the top ten. Trimming pared 3 bases from V and 5 bases from J, leaving 17 bases between. The CDR3 has 16 amino acids. CDR1 and CDR2 (germline): LGHNA, YNFKEQ. Study-wide points: Expanding Tregs on activated donor B cells appeared to best identify donor-specific TCRbeta clones.

Remarks on this clone: Antigen unknown.

The sequence derives from a human donor in good health. The specimen sequenced was CD4+ T cells from blood. This chain connects TRBV4-2 to TRBJ1-5; TRBD1 is a possible D gene (5 bases). The CDR3 DNA is TGTGCCAGCAGCCAGGCTGCAGGGATGGGGGATCAGCCCCAGCATTTT. This translates into CASSQAAGMGDQPQHF.